This T cell receptor (beta chain) is from a study of regulatory T cells in long-lasting Graves disease (dated by TCRdb to the early 2020s). About the study as a whole: In the newly diagnosed Graves' disease group, patients had been taking antithyroid drugs for less than 3 months. A total of 35 or so samples were covered by TCR sequencing, comprising approximately 13 persistent and around 20 newly diagnosed Graves' disease patients. This study used TCR sequencing and RNA sequencing of peripheral blood to compare persistent Graves' disease patients against newly diagnosed Graves' disease patients. The study was conducted in China and was registered as a clinical trial. What the authors observed across the whole study: As a limitation, the authors acknowledged that the small sample size may reduce accuracy. Sequencing and analysis were limited to the TCR beta chain. Preferential use of TRBV28, TRBJ1-2 and TRBJ2-5 was observed in persistent disease, whereas TRBV20-1 and TRBJ2-1 were favored in newly diagnosed disease. Peripheral blood alone was examined, since thyroid tissue, which constituted the primary lesion, could not be accessed. A larger number of public clonotypes was shared among persistent patients (over 2,500) than among newly diagnosed patients (about 990). Lower TCR Shannon entropy and fewer highly expanded clones were observed in persistent Graves' disease patients than in newly diagnosed patients, which suggested clonal expansion.

V is shortened by 2 bases, J by 1 base, and the region joining them spans 15 bases. CDR1 SQVTM and CDR2 ANQGSEA were looked up in the germline V gene. From its cysteine to its phenylalanine, the CDR3 spans 15 amino acids. The only DNA kept is the CDR3, 45 bases in frame from the first base. The time point label, read with the paper, signifies: newly diagnosed GD, antithyroid drugs for less than 3 months. For both TCR sequencing and RNA sequencing, RNA was extracted from PBMCs in TRIzol. The diagnosis of Graves' disease was made according to American Thyroid Association guidelines. Patients for the study were recruited at an endocrinology department in Xi'an, China. Each patient gave 7.5 to 10 milliliters of peripheral blood, collected in an EDTA anticoagulant tube. PBMCs were isolated by Ficoll Paque Plus density gradient separation without further T cell sorting. RNA quality was checked with an Agilent 2100 Bioanalyzer and agarose gel, and concentration with a NanoDrop 2000.

This clonotype occurred a few times. Which antigen it targets is not known. No per-base quality is available; no much larger clone lies one base away. Libraries were built with multiplex PCR. Data came from an Illumina HiSeq 4000. TCR beta libraries were built with iRepertoire HTBI primers and Arm-PCR amplification of CDR3 regions. Before sequencing, the PCR products underwent gel purification. As for the authors' bioinformatics: Gene usage analysis of CDR3 amino acid clonotypes used the roughly 60 TRBV and 14 to 15 TRBJ segments found across samples. COPE and FqMerger were used to merge filtered high-quality paired reads into contigs. BLAST was used to align contigs to IMGT TRBV, TRBD and TRBJ reference genes, and CDR3 was defined according to IMGT. Clonotypes above 0.1% frequency were classified as highly expanded clones. Shannon entropy was used to measure repertoire diversity, and the Gini coefficient was used to measure V-J evenness. Public clonotypes were defined as clonotypes shared by more than one individual. Using fastp at Q25 and MiXCR, TCRdb reprocessed the public reads and kept productive beta chains. Merged by CDR3 protein, the rows form single entries marked with the most common genes and DNA. TCRdb's processing, not the study's, gives the V and J calls here. This sample is represented by about 400,000 distinct CDR3 sequences; 15% to 20% of them were singletons. The ten most abundant clones make up over 20% of the sample.

A further study also used this sample, focusing on T cells in Graves' hyperthyroidism and ophthalmopathy. Per that second paper: Stable Graves' hyperthyroidism was defined as the absence of progression to ophthalmopathy over 18 months of follow-up. The hyperthyroidism patients were between 18 and 65 years old and newly diagnosed, with a disease duration of less than 2 months. Patients with uncontrolled infections, other autoimmune diseases, pregnancy or lactation were excluded. Diagnoses were based on clinical symptoms, serum thyroxine and TRAb, thyroid ultrasound and orbital computed tomography. A first-round RT-PCR of the TCR CDR3 used the HTBI primer set with the Qiagen OneStep RT-PCR kit. Most expanded thyroid clonotypes (frequency above 0.001) were also detected in blood, suggesting blood repertoires may reflect thyroid immune responses. In cross-validation, a model built on a 13 V-J signature told ophthalmopathy apart from stable hyperthyroidism with approximately 91% sensitivity and about 81% specificity, and in testing the same model reached 80%/75%. During validation, the model predicted progression to ophthalmopathy a median of approximately 7 months ahead of onset, with approximately 71% sensitivity and 72% to 80% specificity. TCR V-J signatures able to tell the groups apart were searched for in a discovery cohort of 100 patients, of whom 43 had Graves' ophthalmopathy and roughly 57 had stable Graves' hyperthyroidism. Whether ophthalmopathy could be predicted prospectively was tested in an independent validation cohort made up of 18 to 20 hyperthyroidism patients plus 17 patients who later progressed to ophthalmopathy. The 100 discovery patients were randomly split 7:3 into training and test sets. Thyroid tissue and blood T-cell repertoires from about six Graves' hyperthyroidism patients were also compared in the study. Once sampling was done, hyperthyroidism patients were given methimazole at a starting dose of 30 mg daily, whereas ophthalmopathy patients were given high-dose intravenous methylprednisolone. Libraries were constructed in a second round of multiplex PCR, after which size selection and purification were carried out. Sequencing of the libraries was done on an Illumina HiSeq2000 using paired-end 100 bp reads. SOAPnuke was used to process the raw data, removing reads that contained adapters or uncalled bases, had a mean Phred below 15, or lacked an exact match to the constant primer or identifier. COPE v1.2.5 was used to merge the high-quality paired reads, and each unique nucleotide sequence was defined as a clonotype. Clonotypes were aligned to IMGT TRBV, TRBD and TRBJ reference segments using MiTCR v1.1. Analysis was restricted to V-J combinations with a frequency above 0.0001, which covered approximately 99% of repertoires. A TCS score was defined as the ratio of F50 (clonal expansion) to E x V (chaos), with BLOSUM62-based TCRdist applied between CDR3 peptides within each V-J. Welch's t-statistics and random forest reduced around 520 V-J features to fewer than 15, which were used in a naive Bayes classifier (R e1071). No statistical method was used to set the sample size in advance, and investigators knew the group allocation. TCR Vbeta CDR3 sequencing of some 140 peripheral blood samples (roughly 43 ophthalmopathy, roughly 72 hyperthyroidism and some 17 progressor patients) is reported in the paper.

The V gene is TRBV29-1 and the J gene is TRBJ2-7; possibly the D gene is TRBD1, per 6 matching bases. The clonotype originates from a woman younger than 30 with Graves disease. Donor details come from another sample of the same person, matched by shared clones. Sequences were derived from peripheral blood mononuclear cells (PBMCs), sampled at new diagnosis, from a patient treated with antithyroid drugs. Read as DNA, the sequence is TGCAGCGTTGAAATCGGCAGGGGTTATTCCTACGAGCAGTACTTC. This encodes CSVEIGRGYSYEQYF.